This passage covers 24 T cell receptor beta chains from one sample sequenced in a study of beta chain features in type 1 diabetes. Study-wide findings and caveats: In all four CD4+ subsets, TCRB CDR3 length was significantly, moderately reduced in type 1 diabetes.

These receptors' antigens are unknown. The isolated RNA, all of it, was reverse transcribed, so expressed TCRB transcripts were what got sequenced. Produced via immunoSEQ multiplex PCR; TCRdb's table is partial and in-frame only. The sample lists 300,000 to 400,000 clones, 9.3% seen once, with less than 1.2% in the top ten. Sequencing was carried out using central memory CD4+ T cells from blood. The receptors come from a man aged 25 to 40 with type 1 diabetes.

This clone occurred a few times. J is TRBJ1-2 and V is TRBV2, with 7 bases matching TRBD1. This CDR3 has 13 residues. Germline CDR1 reads SNHLY; CDR2 reads FYNNEI. Trimming cost V 7 bases and J 8 bases; bases outside gene matches: 10. This chain's CDR3 is CASTDDRVSGYTF. The CDR3 DNA follows: TGTGCCAGCACCGACGACAGGGTCAGCGGCTACACCTTC.

This chain links TRBV5-4 with TRBJ1-2, with no clear D. Germline-derived CDR1 and CDR2 are SGHNT and YYREEE (reference sequence). With 0 bases removed from V and 5 bases from J, the gap between germline ends came to 8 bases. CDR3 length: 13 residues. Here the CDR3 DNA reads TGTGCCAGCAGCTTGGACAGTTCTTATGGCTACACCTTC. It translates to CASSLDSSYGYTF.

The J gene is TRBJ1-5, the V gene TRBV6-5, with TRBD1 matching 9 bases. CDR3 length: 15 residues. V lost 4 bases, J lost 4 bases, and 5 bases stayed unmatched. The germline V gene encodes CDR1 MNHEY and CDR2 SVGAGI. The CDR3 DNA follows: TGTGCCAGCAGTTCGGGACAGGGCATGAATCAGCCCCAGCATTTT. Amino acids: CASSSGQGMNQPQHF.

The V gene is TRBV7-2, the J gene TRBJ2-3; no clear D. The CDR3 has 13 amino acids. Trimming removed 11 bases at V and 0 bases at J, with 12 bases between. The V gene's germline CDR1 is SGHTA and CDR2 FQGNSA. Here the CDR3 reads CALRAQSTDTQYF. The CDR3 nucleotides read TGTGCCCTAAGGGCCCAGAGCACAGATACGCAGTATTTT.

This clone was seen only a few times. Distinct nucleotide sequences in the sample also encode this CDR3. The V and J genes are TRBV20-1 and TRBJ2-7, with D possibly matching TRBD1 (5 bases). Trimming left V 5 bases short and J 4 bases short, with 6 bases between. The CDR3 length is 10 residues. Per germline, CDR1 DFQATT and CDR2 SNEGSKA (reference sequence). CDR3 region: CSAGHYEQYF. Written as DNA, the CDR3 is TGCAGTGCTGGACATTACGAGCAGTACTTC.

J is TRBJ2-1 and V is TRBV30; TRBD1 matches 8 bases. The trim removed 2 bases at V and 5 bases at J, leaving 2 bases unmatched. The CDR3 is 13 amino acids. The germline V gene encodes CDR1 GTSNPN and CDR2 SVGIG (reference sequence). The chain's CDR3 is CAWSTGGNNEQFF. The CDR3 coding sequence is TGTGCCTGGAGTACAGGGGGTAACAATGAGCAGTTCTTC.

This clone was detected only a few times. Written as DNA, the CDR3 is TGTGCCATCAGGGGGGACGACAGGGAGCAGTTCTTC. This sequence encodes CAIRGDDREQFF. The chain uses TRBV10-3 and TRBJ2-1; possible D gene TRBD1, 6 bases. Trimming left V 6 bases short and J 10 bases short, with 13 bases between. CDR1 is ENHRY and CDR2 is SYGVKD in the germline V gene. The length of the CDR3 is 12 residues.

This sequence joins TRBV6-4 and TRBJ2-1; possible D gene TRBD1, 6 bases. Germline V lookup: CDR1 MRHNA, CDR2 SNTAGT. The CDR3 sequence is 15 residues long. Deletions cut 0 bases from V and 9 bases from J, with 15 bases between. CDR3 DNA sequence: TGTGCCAGCAGTGACTCGGGCATGGTGGGGGCTGAGCAGTTCTTC. Its translation: CASSDSGMVGAEQFF.

The table lists this clone with many counts. CDR3 loop: CASSVGDRINSPLHF. CDR3 bases: TGTGCCAGCAGCGTAGGGGACAGGATTAATTCACCCCTCCACTTT. This sequence joins TRBV9 and TRBJ1-6, with TRBD1 identical over 8 bases. This CDR3 has 15 residues. Looked up from germline, CDR1 is SGDLS and CDR2 is YYNGEE. The ends lost 0 bases at V and 6 bases at J; junction bases unmatched: 2.

This chain uses TRBV7-2 with TRBJ1-2; the D is unclear. The length of the CDR3 is 12 residues. Trimming took 1 base from V and 8 from J, leaving 8 bases between them. Germline lookup yields CDR1 SGHTA and CDR2 FQGNSA. The CDR3 here is CASSLEVSGYTF. In DNA, the CDR3 is TGTGCCAGCAGCTTAGAGGTCTCCGGCTACACCTTC.

V and J are TRBV25-1 and TRBJ1-1, with D hard to call. Between the trimmed V and J ends, which lost 4 bases and 3 bases, there was a span of 12 bases. The CDR3 runs to 14 residues. CDR1 and CDR2 from the germline V gene are MGHDK and SYGVNS. CDR3 sequence (DNA): TGTGCCAGCAGTGGAACACCTTTGGACACTGAAGCTTTCTTT. It codes for CASSGTPLDTEAFF.

This clone was seen only a few times. The chain couples TRBV5-1 to TRBJ1-6, with D maybe TRBD1 (6 bases). V was trimmed by 0 bases and J by 2 bases, leaving 9 bases between them. The CDR3 has 16 amino acids. The germline V gene encodes CDR1 SGHRS and CDR2 YFSETQ. The CDR3 DNA reads as TGCGCCAGCAGCTTGGAGGGGGAGGCCTATAATTCACCCCTCCACTTT. Its translation: CASSLEGEAYNSPLHF.

The J gene is TRBJ1-2, the V gene TRBV12-2; TRBD1, the table's D call, was not compared with the DNA. TRBV12-2 is a recognized pseudogene. The length of the CDR3 is 15 residues. This chain's CDR3 is CASLSRQAPNYGYTF. As DNA, the CDR3 is TGTGCAAGTCTATCCCGACAGGCGCCTAACTATGGCTACACCTTC.

In its sample, this clone was seen a few times. The chain uses TRBV2 and TRBJ2-6; the D gene is possibly TRBD2 (6 bases). Trimming took off 4 bases at V and 0 bases at J, with 7 bases between the two ends. This CDR3 comprises 15 residues. In germline, CDR1 is SNHLY, CDR2 FYNNEI. For the CDR3, the DNA is TGTGCCAGCAGTGTGGGGGGCTCTGGGGCCAACGTCCTGACTTTC. It specifies CASSVGGSGANVLTF.

This chain uses TRBV28 with TRBJ2-2; 9 positions match TRBD2. The ends lost 8 bases at V and 0 bases at J; junction bases unmatched: 7. The CDR3 has 16 amino acids. Germline V lookup: CDR1 MDHEN, CDR2 SYDVKM. CDR3 bases: TGTGCCAGCGCCCAAGCGGGGGGCACGAACACCGGGGAGCTGTTTTTT. It codes for CASAQAGGTNTGELFF. The complete variable domain, with remaining parts taken from reference TRBV28 and TRBJ2-2, reads DVKVTQSSRYLVKRTGEKVFLECVQDMDHENMFWYRQDPGLGLRLIYFSYDVKMKEKGDIPEGYSVSREKKERFSLILESASTNQTSMYLCASAQAGGTNTGELFFGEGSRLTVL.

This clone has just a few counts. V and J are TRBV15 and TRBJ1-1, with a possible D match to TRBD1 (6 bases). Per germline, CDR1 LNHNV and CDR2 YYDKDF (reference sequence). CDR3 length: 11 residues. Trimming shortened V by 4 bases and J by 8 bases, and 8 bases separated the two germline ends. CDR3 loop: CATSMTGEAFF. The CDR3 DNA reads as TGTGCCACCAGCATGACAGGAGAAGCTTTCTTT. The complete variable domain, with remaining parts taken from reference TRBV15 and TRBJ1-1, reads DAMVIQNPRYQVTQFGKPVTLSCSQTLNHNVMYWYQQKSSQAPKLLFHYYDKDFNNEADTPDNFQSRRPNTSFCFLDIRSPGLGDTAMYLCATSMTGEAFFGQGTRLTVV.

This clone was picked up a small number of times. This chain connects TRBV6-5 to TRBJ1-6, with D possibly being TRBD1 (5 bases). Trimming left V 6 bases short and J 4 bases short, with 13 bases between. This CDR3 is built from 15 residues. CDR1 is MNHEY and CDR2 is SVGAGI in the germline V gene. The CDR3 reads CASSREGGYNSPLHF. Here the CDR3 DNA reads TGTGCCAGCAGCAGGGAAGGCGGGTATAATTCACCCCTCCACTTT.

This clone has just a few counts. For the CDR3, the DNA is TGCAGCGTTGCGATGGCAGGGGCACGCGAGCAGTACTTC. This gives the protein CSVAMAGAREQYF. The chain has TRBV29-1 and TRBJ2-7, with D maybe TRBD1 (6 bases). V was cut by 4 bases and J by 6 bases, with 16 bases left in between. Germline lookup yields CDR1 SQVTM and CDR2 ANQGSEA. The CDR3 consists of 13 residues.

V usage is TRBV7-2 and J usage is TRBJ2-1; a possible D gene is TRBD2 (7 bases). This CDR3 has 14 amino acids. Trimming pared 5 bases from V and 6 bases from J, leaving 14 bases between. The germline V gene has CDR1 SGHTA and CDR2 FQGNSA. CDR3: CASSLGGPINEQFF. DNA of the CDR3: TGTGCCAGCAGCCTCGGGGGGCCCATCAATGAGCAGTTCTTC.

The table lists this clone with many counts. The junction does not match germline at one end; this may be a read error. This chain joins TRBV7-7 and TRBJ2-2; 8 nucleotides agree with TRBD2. The CDR3 loop spans 13 amino acids. Germline-derived CDR1 and CDR2 are SSHAT and FNYEAQ (reference sequence). CDR3 residues: CASSPRGGGELFF. In DNA, the CDR3 is TGTGCTAGCAGCCCCCGGGGGGGCGGGGAGCTGTTTTTT.

This clone has only a few counts. The V call is TRBV27, the J call TRBJ2-5; 14 bases map to TRBD2. Trimming took 5 bases from V and 5 from J; bases not matched to a gene: 10. The germline V gene has CDR1 MNHEY and CDR2 SMNVEV (reference sequence). The CDR3 extends over 17 amino acids. The CDR3 region has the DNA TGTGCCAGCAGTCTCCGGACTAGCGGGGGGCCTGGGGAGACCCAGTACTTC. This encodes CASSLRTSGGPGETQYF.

This clone was detected ten times or more. V gene TRBV4-3 combines with J gene TRBJ2-3; D may match TRBD1 or TRBD2 (5 bases each). Germline V gives CDR1 LGHNA, CDR2 YSLEER. CDR3 length: 17 residues. V was shortened by 3 bases and J by 4 bases, with 20 bases between the two germline ends. The CDR3 DNA sequence: TGCGCCAGCAGCCAGCAGGCCGGGACCAGCCATCCAGATACGCAGTATTTT. Its translation is CASSQQAGTSHPDTQYF.

This clone came up a few times. The chain links TRBV5-6 to TRBJ1-2; D is unresolved. V was trimmed by 6 bases and J by 4 bases, leaving 16 bases between them. The CDR3 is 14 amino acids. From germline, CDR1 is SGHDT and CDR2 YYEEEE. The CDR3 sequence is CASTTGARIYGYTF. The CDR3 bases are TGTGCCAGCACCACTGGAGCCAGAATCTATGGCTACACCTTC. The full variable domain, rest sourced from reference TRBV5-6 and TRBJ1-2, is DAGVTQSPTHLIKTRGQQVTLRCSPKSGHDTVSWYQQALGQGPQFIFQYYEEEERQRGNFPDRFSGHQFPNYSSELNVNALLLGDSALYLCASTTGARIYGYTFGSGTRLTVV.

CDR3 nucleotides: TGCGCCAGCAGCCAAGGGAGTCTAGCGGGGAGCGAGACCCAGTACTTC. Protein: CASSQGSLAGSETQYF. The chain links TRBV4-1 to TRBJ2-5; TRBD2 matches 9 bases. Germline lookup yields CDR1 MGHRA and CDR2 YSYEKL. This CDR3 has 16 residues. V lost 1 base and J lost 5; bases outside the gene matches: 8.